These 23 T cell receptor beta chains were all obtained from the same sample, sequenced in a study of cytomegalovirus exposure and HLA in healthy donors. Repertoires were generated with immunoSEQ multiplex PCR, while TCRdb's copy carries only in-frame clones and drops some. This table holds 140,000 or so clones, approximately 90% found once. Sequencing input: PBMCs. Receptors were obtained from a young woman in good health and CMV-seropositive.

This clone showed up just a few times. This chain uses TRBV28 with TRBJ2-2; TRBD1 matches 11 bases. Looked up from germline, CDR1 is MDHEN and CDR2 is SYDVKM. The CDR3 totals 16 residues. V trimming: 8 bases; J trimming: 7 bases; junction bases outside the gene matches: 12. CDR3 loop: CASRGPRTGGYGELFF. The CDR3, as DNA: TGTGCCAGCCGAGGCCCGAGGACAGGGGGCTACGGGGAGCTGTTTTTT.

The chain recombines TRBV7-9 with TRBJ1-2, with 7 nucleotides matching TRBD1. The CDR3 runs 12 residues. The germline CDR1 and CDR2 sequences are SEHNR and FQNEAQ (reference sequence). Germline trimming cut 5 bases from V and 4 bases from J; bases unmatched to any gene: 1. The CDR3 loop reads CASSPGGYGYTF. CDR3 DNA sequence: TGTGCCAGCAGCCCAGGGGGCTATGGCTACACCTTC.

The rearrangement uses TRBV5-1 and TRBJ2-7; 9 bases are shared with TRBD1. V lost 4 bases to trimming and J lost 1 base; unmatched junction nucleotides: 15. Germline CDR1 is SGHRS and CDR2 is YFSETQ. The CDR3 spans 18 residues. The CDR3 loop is CASSQMDRGPTFSYEQYF. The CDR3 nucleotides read TGCGCCAGCAGCCAAATGGACAGGGGCCCCACGTTTTCCTACGAGCAGTACTTC.

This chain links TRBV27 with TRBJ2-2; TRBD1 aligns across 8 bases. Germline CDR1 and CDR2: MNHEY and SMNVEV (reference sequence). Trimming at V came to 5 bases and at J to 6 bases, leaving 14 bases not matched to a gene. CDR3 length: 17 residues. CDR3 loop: CASSPAFGQGTPGELFF. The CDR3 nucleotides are TGTGCCAGCAGTCCCGCCTTCGGACAGGGAACCCCCGGGGAGCTGTTTTTT.

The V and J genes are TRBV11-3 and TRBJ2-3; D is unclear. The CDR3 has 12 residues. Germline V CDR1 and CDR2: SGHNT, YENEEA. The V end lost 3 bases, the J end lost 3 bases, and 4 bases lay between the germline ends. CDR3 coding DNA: TGTGCCAGCAGCTTTAGAACAGATACGCAGTATTTT. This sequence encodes CASSFRTDTQYF.

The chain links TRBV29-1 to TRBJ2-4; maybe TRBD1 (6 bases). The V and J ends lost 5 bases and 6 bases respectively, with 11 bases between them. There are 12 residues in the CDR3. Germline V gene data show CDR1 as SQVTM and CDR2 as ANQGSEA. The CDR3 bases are TGCAGCGTTTCCAGGGGCGGAAACATTCAGTACTTC. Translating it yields CSVSRGGNIQYF.

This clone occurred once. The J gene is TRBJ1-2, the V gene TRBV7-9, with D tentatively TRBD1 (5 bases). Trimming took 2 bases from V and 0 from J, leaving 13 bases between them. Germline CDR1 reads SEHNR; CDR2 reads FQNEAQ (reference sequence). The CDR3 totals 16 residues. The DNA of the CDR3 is TGTGCCAGCAGCTTAACAGGTCGGCACTCTAACTATGGCTACACCTTC. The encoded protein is CASSLTGRHSNYGYTF.

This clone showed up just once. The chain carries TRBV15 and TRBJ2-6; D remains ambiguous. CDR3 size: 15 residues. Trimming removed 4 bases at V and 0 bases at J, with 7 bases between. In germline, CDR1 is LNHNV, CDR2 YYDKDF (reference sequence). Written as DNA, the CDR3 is TGTGCCACCAGCACCTCTTACTCTGGGGCCAACGTCCTGACTTTC. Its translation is CATSTSYSGANVLTF.

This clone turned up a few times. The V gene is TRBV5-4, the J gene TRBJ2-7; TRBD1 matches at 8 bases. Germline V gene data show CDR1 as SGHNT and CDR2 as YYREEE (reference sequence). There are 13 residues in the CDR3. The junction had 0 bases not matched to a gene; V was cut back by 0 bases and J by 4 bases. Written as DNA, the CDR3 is TGTGCCAGCAGCTTGGGGACAGGGTACGAGCAGTACTTC. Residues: CASSLGTGYEQYF.

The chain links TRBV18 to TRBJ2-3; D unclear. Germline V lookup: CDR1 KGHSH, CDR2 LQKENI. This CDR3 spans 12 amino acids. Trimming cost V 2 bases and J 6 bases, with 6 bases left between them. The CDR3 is CASSPIADTQYF. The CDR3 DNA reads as TGTGCCAGCTCACCAATTGCGGATACGCAGTATTTT.

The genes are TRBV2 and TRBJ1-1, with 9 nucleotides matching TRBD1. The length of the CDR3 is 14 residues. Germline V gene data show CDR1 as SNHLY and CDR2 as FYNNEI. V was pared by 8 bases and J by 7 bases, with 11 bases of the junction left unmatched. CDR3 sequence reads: CASPLGQGSIEAFF. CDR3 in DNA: TGTGCCAGCCCTTTAGGACAGGGGTCCATTGAAGCTTTCTTT.

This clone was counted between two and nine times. CDR3 bases: TGTGCCAGCAGTTTAATGGGGGGAAACATTCAGTACTTC. It codes for CASSLMGGNIQYF. The rearrangement uses TRBV28 and TRBJ2-4; D possibly corresponds to TRBD2 (6 bases). Germline-derived CDR1 and CDR2 are MDHEN and SYDVKM. The CDR3 runs 13 residues. Trimming cost V 2 bases and J 6 bases, with 8 bases left between them. Filled out from reference TRBV28 and TRBJ2-4, the complete variable domain reads DVKVTQSSRYLVKRTGEKVFLECVQDMDHENMFWYRQDPGLGLRLIYFSYDVKMKEKGDIPEGYSVSREKKERFSLILESASTNQTSMYLCASSLMGGNIQYFGAGTRLSVL.

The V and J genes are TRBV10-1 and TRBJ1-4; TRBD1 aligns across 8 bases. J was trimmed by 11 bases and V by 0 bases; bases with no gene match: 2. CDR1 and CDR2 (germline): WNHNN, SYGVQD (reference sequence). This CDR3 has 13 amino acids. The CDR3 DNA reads TGCGCCAGCAGTGAGTCGGACAGGGATAAACTGTTTTTT. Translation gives CASSESDRDKLFF.

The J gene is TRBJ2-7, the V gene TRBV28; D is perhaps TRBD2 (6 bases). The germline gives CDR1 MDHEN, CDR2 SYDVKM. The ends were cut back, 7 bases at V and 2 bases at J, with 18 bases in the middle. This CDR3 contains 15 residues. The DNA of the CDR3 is TGTGCCAGCACCGTACGCGCCGGGAGACCCTACGAGCAGTACTTC. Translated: CASTVRAGRPYEQYF.

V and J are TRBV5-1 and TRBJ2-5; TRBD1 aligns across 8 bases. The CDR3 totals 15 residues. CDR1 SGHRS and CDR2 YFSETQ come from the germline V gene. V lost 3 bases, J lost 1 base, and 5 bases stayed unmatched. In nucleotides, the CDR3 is TGCGCCAGCAGCTCGTCCGGGACAGGCCAAGAGACCCAGTACTTC. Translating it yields CASSSSGTGQETQYF.

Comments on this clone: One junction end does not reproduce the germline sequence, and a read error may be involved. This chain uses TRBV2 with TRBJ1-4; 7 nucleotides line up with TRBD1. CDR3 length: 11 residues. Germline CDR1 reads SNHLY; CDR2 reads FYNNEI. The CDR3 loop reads CASQVRGATIF. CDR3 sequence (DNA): TGTGCCAGCCAGGTCAGGGGGGCCACGATTTTT.

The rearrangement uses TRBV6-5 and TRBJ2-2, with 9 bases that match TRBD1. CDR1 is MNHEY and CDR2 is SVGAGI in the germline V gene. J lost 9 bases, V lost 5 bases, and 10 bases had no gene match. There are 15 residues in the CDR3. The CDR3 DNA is TGTGCCAGCAGTCAAGACAGGGGGGCTTTGCGGGAGCTGTTTTTT. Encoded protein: CASSQDRGALRELFF.

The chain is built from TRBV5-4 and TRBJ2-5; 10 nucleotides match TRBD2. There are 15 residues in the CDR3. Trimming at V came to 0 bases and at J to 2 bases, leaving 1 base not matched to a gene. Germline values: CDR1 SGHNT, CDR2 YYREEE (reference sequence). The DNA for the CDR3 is TGTGCCAGCAGCTTGGGGACTAGCGGACAAGAGACCCAGTACTTC. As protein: CASSLGTSGQETQYF.

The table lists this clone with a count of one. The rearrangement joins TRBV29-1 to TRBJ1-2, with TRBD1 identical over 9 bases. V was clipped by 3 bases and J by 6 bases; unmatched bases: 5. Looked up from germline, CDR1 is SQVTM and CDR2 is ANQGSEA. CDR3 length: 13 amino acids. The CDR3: CSVERQGDDGYTF. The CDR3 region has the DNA TGCAGCGTTGAGAGACAGGGGGACGATGGCTACACCTTC.

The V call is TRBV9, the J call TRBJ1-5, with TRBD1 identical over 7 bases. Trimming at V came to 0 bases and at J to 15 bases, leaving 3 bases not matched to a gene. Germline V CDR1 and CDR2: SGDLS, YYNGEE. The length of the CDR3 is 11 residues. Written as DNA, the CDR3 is TGTGCCAGCAGCGTAGCAGACAGGGCGCATTTT. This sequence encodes CASSVADRAHF.

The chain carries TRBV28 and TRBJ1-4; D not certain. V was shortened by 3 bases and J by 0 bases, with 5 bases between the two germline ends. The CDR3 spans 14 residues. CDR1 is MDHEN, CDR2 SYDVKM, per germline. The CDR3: CASSFRATNEKLFF. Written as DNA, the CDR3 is TGTGCCAGCAGTTTCCGAGCAACTAATGAAAAACTGTTTTTT.

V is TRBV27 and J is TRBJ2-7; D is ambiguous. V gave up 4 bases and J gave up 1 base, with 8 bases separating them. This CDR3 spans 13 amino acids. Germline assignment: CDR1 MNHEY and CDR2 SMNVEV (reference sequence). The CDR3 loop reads CASSSPQSYEQYF. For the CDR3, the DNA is TGTGCCAGCAGTTCCCCACAGTCCTACGAGCAGTACTTC.

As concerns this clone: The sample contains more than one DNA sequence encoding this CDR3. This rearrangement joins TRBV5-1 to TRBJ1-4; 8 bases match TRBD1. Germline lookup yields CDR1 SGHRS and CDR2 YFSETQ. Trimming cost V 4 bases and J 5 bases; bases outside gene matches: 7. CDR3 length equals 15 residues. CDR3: CASSLQGATNEKLFF. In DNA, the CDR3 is TGCGCCAGCAGCCTTCAGGGGGCTACAAATGAAAAACTGTTTTTT.